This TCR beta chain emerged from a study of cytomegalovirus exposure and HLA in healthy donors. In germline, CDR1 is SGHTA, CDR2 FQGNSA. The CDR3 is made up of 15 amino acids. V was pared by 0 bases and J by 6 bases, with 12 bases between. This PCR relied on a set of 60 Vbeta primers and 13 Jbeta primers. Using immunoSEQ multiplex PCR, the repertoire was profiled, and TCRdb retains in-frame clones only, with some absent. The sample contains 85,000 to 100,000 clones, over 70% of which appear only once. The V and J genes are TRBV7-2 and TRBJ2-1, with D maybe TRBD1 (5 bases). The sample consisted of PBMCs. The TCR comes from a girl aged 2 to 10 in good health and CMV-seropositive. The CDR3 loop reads CASSLARLGVNEQFF. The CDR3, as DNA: TGTGCCAGCAGCTTAGCGCGGCTAGGGGTCAATGAGCAGTTCTTC.